Listed below are T cell receptor beta chains from one sample, sequenced in a study of cytomegalovirus exposure and HLA in healthy donors. TCRdb's copy holds only in-frame clones and misses some; the assay was immunoSEQ multiplex PCR. Among roughly 140,000 clones listed, 64% were seen once. Source material: PBMCs. The receptors were gathered from a woman aged 25 to 39 in good health and CMV-seropositive. CDR3s include the opening cysteine and the closing phenylalanine or tryptophan. Fields, in order: V gene, D gene, clone size, CDR3 protein. A D gene is named only where the DNA matches it firmly. Size is stated for part of the rows, as once, few or many counts, or as a class when the clone is expanded.

v_gene: TRBV10-2
d_gene: -
abundance: -
CDR3aa: CASSPDTYNEQFF

v_gene: TRBV6-1
d_gene: -
abundance: few
CDR3aa: CASSLDRWNEKLFF

v_gene: TRBV5-8
d_gene: TRBD1
abundance: few
CDR3aa: CASSLGGTVRETQYF

v_gene: TRBV4-1
d_gene: -
abundance: -
CDR3aa: CASSQDSHSRGYTF

v_gene: TRBV7-6
d_gene: -
abundance: few
CDR3aa: CASSLLTSSEQFF

v_gene: TRBV5-4
d_gene: TRBD1
abundance: few
CDR3aa: CASSADTGGGTEAFF

v_gene: TRBV7-2
d_gene: -
abundance: -
CDR3aa: CASRIQVFGYTF

v_gene: TRBV6-5
d_gene: -
abundance: -
CDR3aa: CASSYSGYFDGAEAFF

v_gene: TRBV28
d_gene: -
abundance: -
CDR3aa: CASSWGTPRRAFF

v_gene: TRBV6-1
d_gene: TRBD1
abundance: -
CDR3aa: CASTVGQGAEAFF

v_gene: TRBV6-5
d_gene: TRBD2
abundance: few
CDR3aa: CASSYAGLGYNEQFF

v_gene: TRBV7-6
d_gene: TRBD1
abundance: -
CDR3aa: CASSTGVHEQYF

v_gene: TRBV6-5
d_gene: -
abundance: many
CDR3aa: CASSYSPGSGANVLTF

v_gene: TRBV6-4
d_gene: TRBD1
abundance: -
CDR3aa: CASSQGQGNYNEQFF

v_gene: TRBV5-5
d_gene: -
abundance: -
CDR3aa: CASSSGTGTYSNQPQHF

v_gene: TRBV4-1
d_gene: -
abundance: -
CDR3aa: CASSQGLQGNTEAFF

v_gene: TRBV7-9
d_gene: -
abundance: -
CDR3aa: CASSSPPVNEQFF

v_gene: TRBV5-1
d_gene: -
abundance: -
CDR3aa: CASSLALDYEQYF

v_gene: TRBV5-1
d_gene: TRBD1
abundance: -
CDR3aa: CASSYHTGGGRNEQFF

v_gene: TRBV5-1
d_gene: -
abundance: few
CDR3aa: CASSSTGFADEKLFF

v_gene: TRBV28
d_gene: TRBD1
abundance: once
CDR3aa: CASSRTGLDTQYF

v_gene: TRBV7-7
d_gene: -
abundance: -
CDR3aa: CASSLMQDSYEQYF

v_gene: TRBV4-1
d_gene: TRBD2
abundance: -
CDR3aa: CASSQDARGVYEQYF

v_gene: TRBV5-4
d_gene: TRBD2
abundance: few
CDR3aa: CASSRYLAGGNTGELFF

v_gene: TRBV10-2
d_gene: TRBD1
abundance: -
CDR3aa: CASRRDRVEPQHF

v_gene: TRBV11-2
d_gene: TRBD2
abundance: once
CDR3aa: CASSPRLAANTGELFF

v_gene: TRBV11-3
d_gene: TRBD1
abundance: few
CDR3aa: CASSDRDRAYNEQFF

v_gene: TRBV2
d_gene: -
abundance: -
CDR3aa: CASSSTTGSDTEAFF

v_gene: TRBV11-2
d_gene: TRBD2
abundance: once
CDR3aa: CASSFIAGGLGYEQYF

v_gene: TRBV30
d_gene: -
abundance: -
CDR3aa: CAWRVTGSDTGELFF

v_gene: TRBV7-9
d_gene: TRBD2
abundance: -
CDR3aa: CASSRTSETQYF

v_gene: TRBV5-4
d_gene: TRBD2
abundance: -
CDR3aa: CASSAPSGSSYEQYF

v_gene: TRBV7-9
d_gene: TRBD1
abundance: -
CDR3aa: CASSLIAGGDYGYTF

v_gene: TRBV5-6
d_gene: -
abundance: -
CDR3aa: CASSLDTGYEQYF

v_gene: TRBV7-6
d_gene: -
abundance: -
CDR3aa: CASSLGTAQETQYF

v_gene: TRBV5-5
d_gene: TRBD1
abundance: -
CDR3aa: CASSLRGQGMEETQYF

v_gene: TRBV9
d_gene: -
abundance: -
CDR3aa: CASSLTVREYGYTF